This T cell receptor (beta chain) was found in a study of human T cells and chemical hapten exposure. Study-wide background: Diagnoses of alopecia areata, totalis or universalis occurred in mostly female patients.

Specified time point: patch test 3, about 24 weeks after DPC sensitization. Treatment indicated: therapeutic diphenylcyclopropenone sensitization with weekly scalp DPC. This clonotype was recorded at least ten times. The antigen is undetermined. Broader study findings: Significantly more large CDR3 similarity clusters were formed by expanded TCRs than by controls.

CDR1 and CDR2 from the germline V gene are SGHTA and FQGNSA. Trimming shortened V by 3 bases and J by 1 base, and 6 bases separated the two germline ends. CDR3 length: 13 residues. MiXCR, applied by TCRdb to the RACE reads, yields one record per CDR3 protein. The sample includes about 71,000 distinct CDR3 sequences, roughly 11% of them seen just once. The gene calls are TRBV7-2 and TRBJ1-1; D not resolved. The sample was whole blood, taken in connection with sensitization to the hapten diphenylcyclopropenone (DPC). The TCR sequence derives from a woman in her forties or fifties with alopecia areata. Some clones in this sample may be carry-over from other donors' samples. The DNA of the CDR3 is TGTGCCAGCAGCTTTTCAGGGAACACTGAAGCTTTCTTT. Protein product: CASSFSGNTEAFF.